The sequence of this TCR beta chain was determined in a study of T-cell reconstitution after alpha-beta-depleted transplantation in children. Trimming shortened V by 4 bases and J by 8 bases, and 14 bases separated the two germline ends. CDR1 is SGHVS, CDR2 FQNEAQ, per germline. The CDR3 contains 14 residues. Study-wide results and limits: Several hundred expanded graft clones reportedly supplied alpha-beta T cells about two months after transplant. A year post-transplant, T-cell counts and diversity derived mostly from newly produced T cells.

Unique molecular identifiers were incorporated when the TCRbeta library was constructed. TCRdb fed the PCR reads into MiXCR, producing one record per CDR3 protein. The table shows approximately 1,000,000 distinct CDR3 sequences, with about 30% occurring only once. In the case of this clonotype: The antigen remains undetermined.

The gene calls are TRBV7-8 and TRBJ1-4; D remains unclear. This TCR was recovered from a boy in the first two years of life who had a stem cell transplant for SCID, so the T cells may come from the graft donor. The sequencing used PBMCs, mostly from graft donor cells, collected 360 days after TCRalphabeta/CD19-depleted stem cell transplant. This CDR3 reads CASSSRRLGEKLFF. CDR3 DNA sequence: TGTGCCAGCAGCTCCAGAAGGCTGGGGGAAAAACTGTTTTTT.